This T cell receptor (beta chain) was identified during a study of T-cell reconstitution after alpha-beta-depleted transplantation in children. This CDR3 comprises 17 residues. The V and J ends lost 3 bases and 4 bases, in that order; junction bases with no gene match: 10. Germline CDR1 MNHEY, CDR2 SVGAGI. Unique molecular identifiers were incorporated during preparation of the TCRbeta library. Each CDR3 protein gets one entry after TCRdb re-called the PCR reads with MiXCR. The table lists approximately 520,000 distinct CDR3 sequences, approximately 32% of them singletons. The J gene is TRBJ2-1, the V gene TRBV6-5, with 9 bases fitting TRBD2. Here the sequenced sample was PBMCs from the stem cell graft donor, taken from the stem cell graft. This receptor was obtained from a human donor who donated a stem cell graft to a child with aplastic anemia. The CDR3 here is CASSYREAGGQYNEQFF. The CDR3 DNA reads TGTGCCAGCAGTTATAGGGAAGCGGGAGGACAATACAATGAGCAGTTCTTC.